The source of this TCR beta chain is a study of CD8 T cells in Susac syndrome. With 6 bases removed from V and 2 bases from J, the gap between germline ends came to 13 bases. This CDR3 has 15 residues. The germline V gene has CDR1 KGHSH and CDR2 LQKENI. A single count supports this clonotype. Healthy donors were controls matched for age and sex. While CD8+ and CD4+ T cells were isolated negatively, TEMRA cells were enriched by FACS. With random hexamers, reverse transcription was performed on roughly 0.45 to 1 ug of RNA. With immunoSEQ multiplex PCR, TCR beta CDR3 was amplified across 54 Vbeta and 13 Jbeta. From the immunoSEQ multiplex PCR reads, TCRdb called clonotypes with MiXCR, one entry per CDR3 protein. Here the sample spans about 120,000 distinct CDR3 sequences, 85% to 95% being singletons.

The sequence was collected from a human donor in good health. The rearrangement joins TRBV18 to TRBJ1-4; the D gene is possibly TRBD1 (6 bases). Material: CD8+ T cells from PBMCs. CDR3 bases: TGTGCCAGCTCGCCCCCGCAGGGGACTAATGAAAAACTGTTTTTT. Encoded protein: CASSPPQGTNEKLFF.